A single sample is the source of the 19 T cell receptor delta chains below, sequenced in a study of gamma-delta T cells after stem cell transplantation. TCRdb reanalysed the RT-PCR reads via CATT. The data hold more than 750 delta-chain clones, with 2.5% to 3.5% observed a single time. Sequenced input: gamma-delta T cells. The receptor source for this set is a human donor. It is not recorded whose cells these are; they may come from a transplant donor.

As to this clone: A read error likely explains this, since a far larger clone differs by one base. The sample carries other DNA sequences with the same CDR3. The chain joins TRDV2 to TRDJ1, with TRDD3 matching over 9 bases. V trimming: 0 bases; J trimming: 0 bases; junction bases outside the gene matches: 10. In germline, CDR1 is GEAIGNYY, CDR2 EKD. This CDR3 spans 18 amino acids. This chain's CDR3 is CACDTVLRGILYTDKLIF. In DNA, the CDR3 is TGTGCCTGTGACACCGTACTCCGGGGGATACTGTACACCGATAAACTCATCTTT.

About this clone itself: A read error likely explains this, since a far larger clone differs by one base. Additional DNA sequences in this sample encode the identical CDR3. V and J are TRDV1 and TRDJ1, with TRDD3 matching over 9 bases. The CDR3 runs to 19 residues. CDR1 is TSWWSYY and CDR2 is QGS in the germline V gene. The CDR3 is CALGEPPGLYWGTGDKLIF. CDR3 bases: TGTGCCCTTGGGGAACCACCGGGACTGTACTGGGGGACTGGCGATAAACTCATCTTT.

In regard to this clone: The mismatch at residue 16 between this DNA's translation and the TCRdb protein of a much larger clone likely reflects a read error; the protein shown is translated from the DNA. The J gene is TRDJ3, the V gene TRDV2, with D maybe TRDD3 (6 bases). The length of the CDR3 is 21 residues. Germline V gives CDR1 GEAIGNYY, CDR2 EKD. The chain's CDR3 is CACDTAWGASDLSWDARQMFF. Here the CDR3 DNA reads TGTGCCTGTGACACCGCCTGGGGAGCGTCCGACCTCTCCTGGGACGCCCGACAGATGTTTTTC.

Notes on this clone: This likely stems from a read error, as it lies one base from a far larger clone. The same CDR3 arises from other DNA sequences in this sample as well. The chain combines TRDV1 with TRDJ1; 10 bases map to TRDD3. Per the germline V gene, CDR1 is TSWWSYY and CDR2 is QGS. Trimming took 2 bases from V and 3 from J; bases not matched to a gene: 18. The CDR3 runs to 20 residues. The CDR3 nucleotides read TGTGCTCTTGGGGAAACAATGGGGGAGTACTGGGGGATCCTTTCCGATAAACTCATCTTT. It translates to CALGETMGEYWGILSDKLIF.

The genes are TRDV1 and TRDJ1; 10 bases line up with TRDD3. V shed 2 bases, J shed 0 bases, and the junction held 24 bases outside the gene matches. The V gene's germline CDR1 is TSWWSYY and CDR2 QGS. The CDR3 extends over 23 amino acids. CDR3 sequence: CALGEAGLPNRRLGDWNTDKLIF. The CDR3 coding sequence is TGTGCTCTTGGGGAAGCAGGCCTTCCTAATCGGAGACTGGGGGATTGGAACACCGATAAACTCATCTTT.

In regard to this clone: The protein in TCRdb stems from a much larger clone and differs at residue 9 from this DNA's translation, likely a read error; here the protein is translated from the DNA. This chain links TRDV2 with TRDJ1, with 7 bases matching TRDD3. V was clipped by 0 bases and J by 0 bases; unmatched bases: 6. The germline V gene has CDR1 GEAIGNYY and CDR2 EKD. The CDR3 extends over 16 amino acids. CDR3 sequence reads: CACDTAGGLYTDKLIF. The CDR3 DNA follows: TGTGCCTGTGACACCGCTGGGGGCCTTTACACCGATAAACTCATCTTT.

This clone occurred a few times. Given a far larger clone just one base away, this is likely a sequencing read error. Different DNA sequences within this sample yield the same CDR3. The V and J genes are TRDV1 and TRDJ1, with 9 bases fitting TRDD3. Trimming cost V 1 base and J 4 bases; bases outside gene matches: 16. The germline V gene encodes CDR1 TSWWSYY and CDR2 QGS. This CDR3 contains 19 residues. CDR3 protein: CALGEPPGLYWGTGDKLIF. CDR3 nucleotide sequence: TGTGCTCTTGGGGAACCGCCGGGACTGTACTGGGGGACTGGCGATAAACTCATCTTT.

For this clone: It differs at one base from a far larger clone, so likely a read error. The chain has TRDV1 and TRDJ1; 12 bases agree with TRDD3. V shed 5 bases, J shed 3 bases, and the junction held 19 bases outside the gene matches. This CDR3 has 20 amino acids. Germline lookup yields CDR1 TSWWSYY and CDR2 QGS. CDR3: CALGTLFPRTGGYSSDKLIF. The DNA for the CDR3 is TGTGCTCTTGGGACACTATTCCCCCGTACTGGGGGATACTCGTCCGATAAACTCATCTTT.

In its sample, this clone was seen many times. A read error is the likely source, as a far larger clone sits one nucleotide away. The sample carries other DNA sequences with the same CDR3. The chain joins TRDV1 to TRDJ1, with TRDD3 matching over 8 bases. The CDR3 runs 20 residues. Germline V gene lookup returns CDR1 TSWWSYY and CDR2 QGS. CDR3 protein: CALGELGTLLGVWCTDKLIF. Written as DNA, the CDR3 is TGCGCTCTTGGGGAACTCGGTACCTTACTGGGGGTTTGGTGCACCGATAAACTCATCTTT.

Notes on this clone: A far larger clone is just one base off, so this is likely a read error. The same CDR3 also results from other DNA sequences found in this sample. The chain is built from TRDV2 and TRDJ1; D is unresolved. The CDR3 is 16 amino acids. Germline-derived CDR1 and CDR2 are GEAIGNYY and EKD. The CDR3 is CACGTKTHLYTDKLIF. Here the CDR3 DNA reads TGTGCCTGCGGAACGAAAACCCACTTATACACCGATAAGCTCATCTTT.

The chain is built from TRDV1 and TRDJ1; weak D call: TRDD3 (9 bases). Per the germline V gene, CDR1 is TSWWSYY and CDR2 is QGS. CDR3 length: 28 amino acids. Trimming removed 3 bases from V and 3 bases from J, with 53 bases in between. The CDR3 loop reads CALGEPQPVFLRLYWGHTGGYSSDKLIF. The CDR3 nucleotides read TGTGCTCTTGGGGAGCCTCAACCGGTCTTCCTACGGTTGTACTGGGGACATACGGGGGGATACTCGTCCGATAAACTCATCTTT.

This clone rates as medium-sized. A far larger clone is a single base away, which makes a read error likely. Other DNA sequences within the sample encode an identical CDR3. The CDR3 coding sequence is TGTGCCTGTGACCCCCTCTTACTGGGGGATACACACACCGATAAACTCATCTTT. Its protein is CACDPLLLGDTHTDKLIF. This rearrangement joins TRDV2 to TRDJ1; TRDD3 matches at 12 bases. Losses at the gene ends were 3 bases for V and 0 bases for J; bases not matched to a gene: 10. The CDR3 has 18 amino acids. The germline V gene has CDR1 GEAIGNYY and CDR2 EKD.

This clone has more than one count but fewer than ten. The translation of this DNA and the TCRdb protein of a much larger clone differ at residue 11, probably owing to a read error; the protein shown here is translated from the DNA. V usage is TRDV1 and J usage is TRDJ1; 8 nucleotides agree with TRDD3. The CDR3 consists of 24 residues. Germline CDR1 and CDR2: TSWWSYY and QGS. J gave up 0 bases and V 2 bases, and 29 bases lay outside the gene matches. The CDR3 DNA is TGTGCTCTTGGGGAATCGCGGGTCCTACGTCCTACGTTTGGGTACTGGGGGTACACCGATAAACTCATCTTT. It yields the protein CALGESRVLRPTFGYWGYTDKLIF.

About this clone: The protein recorded in TCRdb matches a much larger clone and deviates from this DNA's translation at residue 11, suggesting a read error; the protein here is obtained by translating the DNA. The rearrangement links TRDV1 to TRDJ1; 11 bases map to TRDD3. Germline CDR1 TSWWSYY, CDR2 QGS. V was clipped by 9 bases and J by 1 base; unmatched bases: 13. The CDR3 runs 17 residues. DNA of the CDR3: TGTGCTCTCACCAAGTACTGGGGGATAATAACCACCGATAAACTCATCTTT. Its translation is CALTKYWGIITTDKLIF.

Note on this clone: The protein TCRdb lists belongs to a much larger clone and differs from this DNA's translation at residue 15, which points to a read error; the protein shown is made from the DNA. The genes are TRDV2 and TRDJ3, with a weak D call TRDD3 (6 bases). CDR1 and CDR2 from the germline V gene are GEAIGNYY and EKD. This CDR3 region has 21 residues. CDR3: CACDTAWGASDLSWYTRQMFF. CDR3 coding DNA: TGTGCCTGTGACACCGCCTGGGGAGCGTCCGACCTCTCCTGGTACACCCGACAGATGTTTTTC.

In this sample, this clone turned up a few times. TCRdb's listed protein matches a much larger clone and diverges from this DNA's translation at residues 6 and 9, likely through a read error; the protein shown comes from the DNA. The rearrangement links TRDV3 to TRDJ1; D uncertain. V lost 2 bases to trimming and J lost 0 bases, with 19 bases between them. The CDR3 covers 16 residues. Germline CDR1 and CDR2: TVYSNPD and GDNSRS (reference sequence). The CDR3 loop reads CAFLGEWARYTDKLIF. The CDR3 region has the DNA TGTGCCTTTTTGGGCGAGTGGGCTCGGTACACCGATAAACTCATCTTT. The full variable domain, completed using reference TRDV3 and TRDJ1, is CDKVTQSSPDQTVASGSEVVLLCTYDTVYSNPDLFWYRIRPDYSFQFVFYGDNSRSEGADFTQGRFSVKHILTQKAFHLVISPVRTEDSATYYCAFLGEWARYTDKLIFGKGTRVTVEP.

Remarks on this clone: TCRdb assigns this DNA the protein of a much larger clone, which departs from its translation at residue 14; this likely reflects a read error, and the protein shown comes from translating the DNA. The rearrangement uses TRDV1 and TRDJ1, with D tentatively TRDD3 (5 bases). The CDR3 contains 20 residues. V dropped 0 bases and J dropped 1 base, with 24 bases sitting between them. Germline CDR1 reads TSWWSYY; CDR2 reads QGS. The CDR3 DNA reads TGTGCTCTTGGGGAACTCTGGCGCCATCACATTCTAGGGGGCACCGATAAACTCATCTTT. Encoded protein: CALGELWRHHILGGTDKLIF.

This clone appeared a few times. The protein recorded in TCRdb matches a much larger clone and deviates from this DNA's translation at residue 8, suggesting a read error; the protein here is obtained by translating the DNA. The V and J genes are TRDV2 and TRDJ2; D perhaps matches TRDD3 (5 bases). V was shortened by 1 base and J by 0 bases, with 14 bases between the two germline ends. The CDR3 length is 17 residues. Per the germline V gene, CDR1 is GEAIGNYY and CDR2 is EKD. The CDR3 region is CACDTVLETSLTAQLFF. In DNA, the CDR3 is TGTGCCTGTGACACGGTACTGGAGACGTCTTTGACAGCACAACTCTTCTTT.

As regards this clone: This sequence is one base from a far larger clone and is likely a read error. Other DNA sequences in this sample translate to the same CDR3. The chain has TRDV2 and TRDJ1; 9 bases agree with TRDD3. The CDR3 covers 15 residues. Germline CDR1 is GEAIGNYY and CDR2 is EKD. The junction had 3 bases not matched to a gene; V was cut back by 0 bases and J by 2 bases. The CDR3 sequence: CACDTLLGDTDKLIF. In DNA, the CDR3 is TGTGCCTGTGACACCCTGCTGGGGGATACCGATAAACTCATCTTT.